The 14 T cell receptor beta chains listed next were all sequenced from one sample in a study of cytomegalovirus exposure and HLA in healthy donors (dated by TCRdb to about 2017). Receptor amplification or capture employed the immunoSEQ multiplex PCR assay. The table was pulled from immuneACCESS by TCRdb, which kept in-frame rearrangements only. Such tables lose some clones; where checked, under half of the loss comes from unresolved V genes, and the rest has no known cause. This sample holds a few hundred thousand clones; approximately 90% were observed only once. Around 0.92% of the sample belongs to the ten largest clones. Material: PBMCs. The receptors derive from a woman aged 18-29 years in good health and CMV-seronegative.

The V call is TRBV10-3, the J call TRBJ2-1, with D possibly matching TRBD2 (5 bases). Trimming removed 4 bases at V and 7 bases at J, with 14 bases between. Germline lookup yields CDR1 ENHRY and CDR2 SYGVKD. The CDR3 extends over 14 amino acids. Written as DNA, the CDR3 is TGTGCCATCAGTGGGCGGACTTCCCCTAATGAGCAGTTCTTC. Translation gives CAISGRTSPNEQFF.

This chain joins TRBV6-1 and TRBJ2-5; 7 bases are a match to TRBD2. CDR1 is MNHNS, CDR2 SASEGT, per germline. The CDR3 is 15 residues long. V lost 8 bases and J lost 4; bases outside the gene matches: 13. Here the CDR3 reads CASAPGPAGLETQYF. CDR3 coding DNA: TGTGCCAGCGCCCCCGGGCCAGCGGGGCTAGAGACCCAGTACTTC.

This clone was picked up a small number of times. In DNA, the CDR3 is TGTGCCATGGGGACTAGCGGGAGTGGAGGCTACGAGCAGTACTTC. This codes for CAMGTSGSGGYEQYF. V usage is TRBV10-3 and J usage is TRBJ2-7; 14 bases are shared with TRBD2. There are 15 residues in the CDR3. J gave up 3 bases and V 9 bases, and 7 bases lay outside the gene matches. The V gene's germline CDR1 is ENHRY and CDR2 SYGVKD.

The V and J genes are TRBV27 and TRBJ2-2; the D gene is possibly TRBD1 (5 bases). CDR3 length: 11 amino acids. CDR1 MNHEY and CDR2 SMNVEV come from the germline V gene (reference sequence). Trimming shortened V by 6 bases and J by 8 bases, and 7 bases separated the two germline ends. CDR3 residues: CASSRAGELFF. CDR3 DNA: TGTGCCAGCAGCAGGGCGGGGGAGCTGTTTTTT.

This chain links TRBV27 with TRBJ2-3, with D maybe TRBD1 (5 bases). In germline, CDR1 is MNHEY, CDR2 SMNVEV (reference sequence). The CDR3 consists of 15 residues. The V end was cut by 1 base, the J end by 2 bases, with 10 bases between. The CDR3, as DNA: TGTGCCAGCAGTTTATGGGCAGGGTCCACAGATACGCAGTATTTT. Its protein is CASSLWAGSTDTQYF.

The CDR3: CASKRLAGGLETQYF. CDR3 sequence (DNA): TGTGCCAGCAAGAGGTTAGCGGGAGGTTTGGAGACCCAGTACTTC. The chain employs TRBV2 and TRBJ2-5; 10 bases agree with TRBD2. The CDR3 is made up of 15 amino acids. V was clipped by 7 bases and J by 5 bases; unmatched bases: 10. Per germline, CDR1 SNHLY and CDR2 FYNNEI.

J is TRBJ1-2 and V is TRBV27, with TRBD1 matching over 7 bases. This CDR3 has 14 residues. V was clipped by 4 bases and J by 6 bases; unmatched bases: 8. CDR1 and CDR2 (germline): MNHEY, SMNVEV (reference sequence). CDR3 sequence (DNA): TGTGCCAGCAGTTCCTACAGGGGAAGGGATGGCTACACCTTC. The encoded protein is CASSSYRGRDGYTF.

Regarding this clone: At one boundary the junction diverges from the germline segment, which might be a read error. This sequence joins TRBV11-2 and TRBJ2-7, with 7 positions matching TRBD2. Germline assignment: CDR1 SGHAT and CDR2 FQNNGV. The CDR3 runs to 12 residues. CDR3 region: CASSLVGLADDF. The CDR3 DNA is TGTGCCAGCAGCTTAGTAGGCCTAGCGGACGACTTC.

V usage is TRBV10-3 and J usage is TRBJ2-7; 11 bases agree with TRBD2. The V and J ends lost 6 bases and 4 bases, in that order; junction bases with no gene match: 2. CDR1 ENHRY and CDR2 SYGVKD come from the germline V gene. The CDR3 consists of 13 residues. In DNA, the CDR3 is TGTGCCATCAGGATAGCGGGAGGGTACGAGCAGTACTTC. Its translation is CAIRIAGGYEQYF.

This chain joins TRBV4-3 and TRBJ2-3; D is undetermined. Trimming stripped 0 bases from V and 6 bases from J, with 7 bases between. In germline, CDR1 is LGHNA, CDR2 YSLEER. The CDR3 length is 13 residues. The CDR3 region is CASSQDSADTQYF. CDR3 bases: TGCGCCAGCAGCCAAGACAGTGCCGATACGCAGTATTTT.

This clone was detected once. The chain joins TRBV2 to TRBJ2-1; D may be TRBD2 (7 bases). V lost 6 bases and J 4 bases, leaving 16 bases between the germline ends. The CDR3 is 15 amino acids. Germline loops: CDR1 SNHLY, CDR2 FYNNEI. The CDR3 DNA is TGTGCCAGCAGGAGGGGGGGTTTTGTATACAATGAGCAGTTCTTC. Its protein is CASRRGGFVYNEQFF.

The chain joins TRBV29-1 to TRBJ2-7; 7 nucleotides match TRBD1. V was pared by 6 bases and J by 2 bases, with 7 bases of the junction left unmatched. Germline V gene data show CDR1 as SQVTM and CDR2 as ANQGSEA. This CDR3 is built from 13 residues. The CDR3 loop is CSVTGTATYEQYF. CDR3 in DNA: TGCAGCGTCACCGGGACAGCCACCTACGAGCAGTACTTC.

This clone was seen at least ten times. This CDR3 reads CASSKGSERRSQETQYF. CDR3 nucleotide sequence: TGTGCCAGCAGCAAAGGGAGTGAGCGGAGGAGCCAAGAGACCCAGTACTTC. This chain links TRBV21-1 with TRBJ2-5; the DNA was not compared with TRBD2, the D call given in the table. TRBV21-1 is listed as a pseudogene. CDR3 size: 17 residues.

CDR3 amino acids: CASSLVGGGNEKLFF. For the CDR3, the DNA is TGCGCCAGCAGCTTGGTAGGAGGAGGTAATGAAAAACTGTTTTTT. The chain links TRBV5-1 to TRBJ1-4; D uncertain. The CDR3 consists of 15 residues. V was trimmed by 0 bases and J by 4 bases, leaving 10 bases between them. CDR1 and CDR2 from the germline V gene are SGHRS and YFSETQ.